This T cell receptor (beta chain) stems from a study of T cells in women clearing cervical HPV infection. About the study: No precancer developed; the control's incident HPV16 infection cleared within 12 months.

To note about this clone: The CDR3 is cut off 3 residues early in the read; its end comes from the germline J gene.

Trimming pared 4 bases from V and 7 bases from J, leaving 16 bases between. CDR3 length: 14 amino acids. CDR1 is MNHNS and CDR2 is SASEGT in the germline V gene. Average input was around 1,300 ng genomic DNA for immunoSEQ TCR beta CDR3 amplification. Profiled with immunoSEQ multiplex PCR; TCRdb holds only in-frame clones, not every one. The repertoire table contains tens of thousands of clones. The receptor was isolated from a woman between 18 and 69 years old with a cervical HPV16 infection that either progressed to CIN3+ or cleared (not recorded which). Source material: blood buffy coat. The chain employs TRBV6-1 and TRBJ1-2; D is unclear. The covered CDR3 bases are TGTGCCAGCAGTGGGGTTAGCGGGTTCTCTGGC. Its protein product is CASSGVSGFSG. The full CDR3 is CASSGVSGFSGYTF.